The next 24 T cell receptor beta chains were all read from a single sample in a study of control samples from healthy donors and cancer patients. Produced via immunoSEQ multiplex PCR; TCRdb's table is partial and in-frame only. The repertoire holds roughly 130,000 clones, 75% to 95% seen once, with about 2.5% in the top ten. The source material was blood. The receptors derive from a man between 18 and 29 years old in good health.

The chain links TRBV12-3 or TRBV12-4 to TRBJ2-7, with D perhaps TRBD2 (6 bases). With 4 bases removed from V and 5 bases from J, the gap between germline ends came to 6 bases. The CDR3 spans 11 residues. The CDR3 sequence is CASSWGDEQYF. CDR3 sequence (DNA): TGTGCCAGCAGTTGGGGGGACGAGCAGTACTTC.

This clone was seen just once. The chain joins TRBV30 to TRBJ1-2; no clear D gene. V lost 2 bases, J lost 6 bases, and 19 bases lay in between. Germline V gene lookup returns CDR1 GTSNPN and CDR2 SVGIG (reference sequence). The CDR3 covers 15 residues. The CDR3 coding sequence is TGTGCCTGGAGTCTCGGACGGATGTTAGAGGATGGCTACACCTTC. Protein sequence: CAWSLGRMLEDGYTF.

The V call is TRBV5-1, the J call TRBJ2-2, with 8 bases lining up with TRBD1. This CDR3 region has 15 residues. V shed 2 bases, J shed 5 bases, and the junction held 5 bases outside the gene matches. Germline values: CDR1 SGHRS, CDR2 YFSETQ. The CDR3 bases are TGCGCCAGCAGCTTAGGACAGGGTTGGACCGGGGAGCTGTTTTTT. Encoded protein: CASSLGQGWTGELFF.

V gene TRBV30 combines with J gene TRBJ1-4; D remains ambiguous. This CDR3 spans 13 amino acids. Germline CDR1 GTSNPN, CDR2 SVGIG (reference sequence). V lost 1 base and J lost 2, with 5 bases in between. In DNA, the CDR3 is TGTGCCTGGAGTGCCGGGACTAATGAAAAACTGTTTTTT. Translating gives CAWSAGTNEKLFF.

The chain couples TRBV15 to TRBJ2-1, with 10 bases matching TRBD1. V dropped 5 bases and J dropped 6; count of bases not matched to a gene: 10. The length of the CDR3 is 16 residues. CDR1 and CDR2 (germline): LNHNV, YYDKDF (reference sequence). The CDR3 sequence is CATSSWTGGPGNEQFF. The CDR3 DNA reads TGTGCCACCAGCTCCTGGACAGGGGGTCCGGGCAATGAGCAGTTCTTC.

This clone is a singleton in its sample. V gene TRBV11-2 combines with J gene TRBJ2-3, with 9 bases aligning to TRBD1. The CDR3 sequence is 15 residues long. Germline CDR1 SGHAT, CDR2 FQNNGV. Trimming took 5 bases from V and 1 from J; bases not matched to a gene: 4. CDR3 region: CASSNRDRGTDTQYF. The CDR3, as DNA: TGTGCCAGCAGCAACCGGGACAGGGGCACAGATACGCAGTATTTT.

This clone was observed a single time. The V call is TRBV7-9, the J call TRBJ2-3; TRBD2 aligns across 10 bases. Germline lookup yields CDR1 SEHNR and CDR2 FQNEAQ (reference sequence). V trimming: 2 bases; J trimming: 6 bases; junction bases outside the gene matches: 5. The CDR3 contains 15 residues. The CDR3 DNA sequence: TGTGCCAGCAGCTTATGGGCTAGCGGGGGTGATACGCAGTATTTT. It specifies CASSLWASGGDTQYF.

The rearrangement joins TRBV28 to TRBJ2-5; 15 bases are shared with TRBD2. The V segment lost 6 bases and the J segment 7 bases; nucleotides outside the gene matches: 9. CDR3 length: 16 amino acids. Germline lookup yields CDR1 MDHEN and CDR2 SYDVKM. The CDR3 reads CASRPTGLAGGRTQYF. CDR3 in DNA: TGTGCCAGCAGACCTACCGGACTAGCGGGGGGGAGGACCCAGTACTTC.

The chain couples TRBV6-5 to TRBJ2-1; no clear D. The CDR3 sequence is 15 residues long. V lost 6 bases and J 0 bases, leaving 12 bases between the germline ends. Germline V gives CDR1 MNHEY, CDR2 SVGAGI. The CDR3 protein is CASSPAARSYNEQFF. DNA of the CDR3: TGTGCCAGCAGCCCCGCTGCCCGCTCCTACAATGAGCAGTTCTTC.

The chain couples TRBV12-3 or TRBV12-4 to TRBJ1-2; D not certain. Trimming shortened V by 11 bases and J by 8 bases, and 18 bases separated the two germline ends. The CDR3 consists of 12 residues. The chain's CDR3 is CAVVGRAGGYTF. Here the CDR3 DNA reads TGTGCCGTAGTAGGGCGGGCCGGAGGCTACACCTTC.

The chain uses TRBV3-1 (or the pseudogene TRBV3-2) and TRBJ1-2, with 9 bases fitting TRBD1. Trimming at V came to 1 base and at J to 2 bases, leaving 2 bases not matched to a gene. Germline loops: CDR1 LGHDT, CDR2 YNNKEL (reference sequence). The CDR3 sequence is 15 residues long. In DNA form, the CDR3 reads TGTGCCAGCAGCCAAGTCGGACAGGGGAACTATGGCTACACCTTC. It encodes CASSQVGQGNYGYTF.

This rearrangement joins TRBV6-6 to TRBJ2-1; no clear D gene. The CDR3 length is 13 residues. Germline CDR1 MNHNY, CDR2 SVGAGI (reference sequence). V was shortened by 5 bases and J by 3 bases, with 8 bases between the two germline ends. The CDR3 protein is CASSILNYNEQFF. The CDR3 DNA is TGTGCCAGCAGTATTTTAAACTACAATGAGCAGTTCTTC.

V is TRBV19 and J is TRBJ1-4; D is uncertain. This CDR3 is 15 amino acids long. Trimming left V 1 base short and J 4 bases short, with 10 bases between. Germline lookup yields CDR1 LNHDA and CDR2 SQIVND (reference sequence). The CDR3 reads CASSIARTDNEKLFF. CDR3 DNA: TGTGCCAGTAGTATAGCCCGGACGGATAATGAAAAACTGTTTTTT.

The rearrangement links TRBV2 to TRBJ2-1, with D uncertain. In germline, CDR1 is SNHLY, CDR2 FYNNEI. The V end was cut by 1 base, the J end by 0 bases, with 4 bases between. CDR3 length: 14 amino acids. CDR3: CASSEVSSYNEQFF. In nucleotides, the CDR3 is TGTGCCAGCAGTGAAGTAAGCTCCTACAATGAGCAGTTCTTC.

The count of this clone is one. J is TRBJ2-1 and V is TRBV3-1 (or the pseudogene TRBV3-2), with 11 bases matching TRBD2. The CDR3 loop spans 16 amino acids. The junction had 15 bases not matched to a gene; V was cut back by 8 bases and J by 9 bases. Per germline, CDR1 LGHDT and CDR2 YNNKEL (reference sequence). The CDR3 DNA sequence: TGTGCCAGCGACCAGGGGCCTAGCGGGAGGCTCGGTGAGCAGTTCTTC. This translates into CASDQGPSGRLGEQFF.

The CDR3 loop reads CASSRGSPTGELFF. The DNA of the CDR3 is TGTGCCAGCAGCCGGGGATCTCCCACCGGGGAGCTGTTTTTT. This chain links TRBV11-1 with TRBJ2-2; D may be TRBD2 (5 bases). Germline V gives CDR1 SGHAT, CDR2 FQDESV (reference sequence). This CDR3 spans 14 amino acids. Trimming removed 5 bases from V and 4 bases from J, with 11 bases in between.

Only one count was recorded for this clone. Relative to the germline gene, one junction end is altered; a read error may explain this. In nucleotides, the CDR3 is TGTGCCTCCAGGGGGCGACGGACTGAAGCTTTCTTT. Amino acids: CASRGRRTEAFF. The chain links TRBV24-1 to TRBJ1-1, with 8 nucleotides matching TRBD1. Germline loops: CDR1 KGHDR, CDR2 SFDVKD. The CDR3 length is 12 residues.

This chain's CDR3 is CASSSHAPDTQYF. The CDR3 DNA follows: TGTGCCAGCAGTTCCCATGCCCCAGATACGCAGTATTTT. V is TRBV6-2 or TRBV6-3 and J is TRBJ2-3; D gene ambiguous. Germline V gene sequence: CDR1 MNHEY, CDR2 SVGEGT. The germline V and J ends were trimmed by 4 bases and 4 bases, with 9 bases remaining between them. The CDR3 is made up of 13 amino acids.

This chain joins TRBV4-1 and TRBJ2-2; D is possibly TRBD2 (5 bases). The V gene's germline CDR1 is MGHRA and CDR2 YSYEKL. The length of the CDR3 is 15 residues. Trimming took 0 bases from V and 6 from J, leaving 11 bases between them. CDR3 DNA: TGCGCCAGCAGCCAAGATATCGGGGTGGCCGGGGAGCTGTTTTTT. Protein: CASSQDIGVAGELFF.

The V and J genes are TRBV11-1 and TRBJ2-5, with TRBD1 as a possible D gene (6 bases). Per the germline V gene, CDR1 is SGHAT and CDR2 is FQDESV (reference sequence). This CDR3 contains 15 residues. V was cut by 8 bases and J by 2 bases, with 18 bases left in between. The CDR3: CASSQGAGTQETQYF. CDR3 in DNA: TGTGCCAGCTCCCAAGGGGCCGGGACACAAGAGACCCAGTACTTC.

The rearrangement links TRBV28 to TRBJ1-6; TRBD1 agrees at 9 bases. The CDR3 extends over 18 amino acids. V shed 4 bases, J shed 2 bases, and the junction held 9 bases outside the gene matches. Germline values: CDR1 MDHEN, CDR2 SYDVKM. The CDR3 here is CASSSPGQGIPYNSPLHF. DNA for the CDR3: TGTGCCAGCAGTTCCCCGGGACAGGGAATCCCCTATAATTCACCCCTCCACTTT. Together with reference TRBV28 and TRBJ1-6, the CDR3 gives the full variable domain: DVKVTQSSRYLVKRTGEKVFLECVQDMDHENMFWYRQDPGLGLRLIYFSYDVKMKEKGDIPEGYSVSREKKERFSLILESASTNQTSMYLCASSSPGQGIPYNSPLHFGNGTRLTVT.

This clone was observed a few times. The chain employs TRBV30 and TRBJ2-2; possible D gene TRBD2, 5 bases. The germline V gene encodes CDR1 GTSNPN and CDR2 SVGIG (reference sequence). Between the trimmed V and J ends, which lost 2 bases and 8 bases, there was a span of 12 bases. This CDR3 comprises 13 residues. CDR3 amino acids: CAWSNGESGELFF. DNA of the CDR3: TGTGCCTGGAGTAACGGGGAGTCTGGGGAGCTGTTTTTT.

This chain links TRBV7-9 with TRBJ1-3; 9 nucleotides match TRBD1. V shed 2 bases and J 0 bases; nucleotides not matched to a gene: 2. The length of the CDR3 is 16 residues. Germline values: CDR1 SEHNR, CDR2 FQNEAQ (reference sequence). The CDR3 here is CASSLTGGGSGNTIYF. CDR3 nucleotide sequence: TGTGCCAGCAGCTTAACAGGGGGCGGCTCTGGAAACACCATATATTTT.

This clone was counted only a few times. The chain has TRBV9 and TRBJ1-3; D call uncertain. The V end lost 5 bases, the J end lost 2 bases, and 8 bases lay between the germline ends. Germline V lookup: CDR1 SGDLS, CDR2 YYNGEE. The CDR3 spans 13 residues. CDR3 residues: CASSRDTGNTIYF. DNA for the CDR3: TGTGCCAGCAGTAGAGATACTGGAAACACCATATATTTT.